A selection of T cell receptor beta chains follows, all from one sample in a study of blood T cells in healthy people across ages. TCRdb passed the 5' RACE reads through MiXCR, listing each CDR3 protein once. The sample yields over 1,200,000 distinct CDR3 sequences, around 55% seen once. Material for sequencing was blood. These receptors were obtained from a man aged 18 to 30 in good health. Both conserved end residues are part of each CDR3. D genes are given only for firm matches. Only part of the rows carry a size: once, few, many, or a class if the clone is expanded.

NA	TRBV5-1	TRBJ2-1	TRBD2	CASSYESEPGLAGGKAYNEQFF	TGCGCCAGCAGCTATGAGTCGGAACCGGGACTAGCGGGAGGGAAGGCCTACAATGAGCAGTTCTTC
NA	TRBV20-1	TRBJ2-3	TRBD2	CSAMASGEVDTQYF	TGCAGTGCGATGGCTAGCGGGGAAGTAGATACGCAGTATTTT
NA	TRBV7-9	TRBJ2-3	TRBD2	CASSASTSGGARVRTDTQYF	TGTGCCAGCAGCGCATCGACTAGCGGGGGGGCCAGGGTGCGCACAGATACGCAGTATTTT
NA	TRBV28	TRBJ2-7	NA	CASTLGILQGRLGEQYF	TGTGCCAGCACTTTAGGTATCCTACAGGGTAGGCTTGGCGAGCAGTACTTC
NA	TRBV7-6	TRBJ2-7	NA	CASSFHLDYEQYF	TGTGCCAGCAGCTTCCATTTGGATTACGAGCAGTACTTC
NA	TRBV2	TRBJ2-1	NA	CASSPRGGIDYNEQFF	TGTGCCAGCAGCCCGAGAGGGGGTATCGACTACAATGAGCAGTTCTTC
NA	TRBV3-1	TRBJ2-3	TRBD2	CASGLRAGSADTQYF	TGTGCCAGCGGACTCCGAGCGGGGTCCGCAGATACGCAGTATTTT
few	TRBV29-1	TRBJ1-2	NA	CSVASNYGYTF	TGCAGCGTTGCCAGTAACTATGGCTACACCTTC
NA	TRBV27	TRBJ2-1	NA	CASRSHYNEQFF	TGTGCCAGCAGATCACACTACAATGAGCAGTTCTTC
few	TRBV5-1	TRBJ2-7	NA	CASSPQRAFYEQYF	TGCGCCAGCAGCCCCCAGCGGGCTTTCTACGAGCAGTACTTC
NA	TRBV3-1	TRBJ1-6	NA	CASSPQQYNSPLHF	TGTGCCAGCAGCCCCCAGCAGTATAATTCACCCCTCCACTTT
NA	TRBV9	TRBJ2-7	TRBD2	CASSAGTSGGALYNEQYF	TGTGCCAGCAGCGCCGGGACTAGCGGGGGGGCCCTTTACAATGAGCAGTACTTC
NA	TRBV27	TRBJ2-4	NA	CASSLPGRSYNEQYF	TGTGCCAGCAGTTTACCAGGGAGGTCCTACAATGAGCAGTACTTC
NA	TRBV6-4	TRBJ1-5	NA	CASSDQPGQPQHF	TGTGCCAGCAGTGACCAGCCGGGGCAGCCCCAGCATTTT
NA	TRBV28	TRBJ2-7	TRBD1	CASSSVGGTGGSYEQYF	TGTGCCAGCAGTTCCGTTGGGGGGACAGGTGGCTCCTACGAGCAGTACTTC
NA	TRBV6-2/TRBV6-3	TRBJ2-4	NA	CASRPDSLLAKNIQYF	TGTGCCAGCAGACCTGACAGTCTATTAGCCAAAAACATTCAGTACTTC
NA	TRBV7-2	TRBJ2-3	TRBD1	CASSPINRGEDTQYF	TGTGCCAGCAGCCCAATAAACAGGGGAGAGGATACGCAGTATTTT
once	TRBV12-3/TRBV12-4	TRBJ2-1	TRBD1	CASSQMGGQGKGSYNEQFF	TGTGCCAGCAGCCAAATGGGGGGACAGGGAAAAGGTTCCTACAATGAGCAGTTCTTC
NA	TRBV10-3	TRBJ1-2	NA	CAISVAGANYGYTF	TGTGCCATCAGTGTGGCAGGGGCGAACTATGGCTACACCTTC
NA	TRBV20-1	TRBJ1-2	NA	CSATWAGANYGYTF	TGCAGTGCTACCTGGGCAGGGGCTAACTATGGCTACACCTTC
few	TRBV29-1	TRBJ2-7	TRBD1	CSVEWSRDRGGEQYF	TGCAGCGTTGAATGGTCAAGGGACAGGGGTGGCGAGCAGTACTTC
NA	TRBV4-1	TRBJ2-7	NA	CASSHGPRGGYEQYF	TGCGCCAGCAGCCACGGACCGAGAGGTGGGTACGAGCAGTACTTC
NA	TRBV4-1	TRBJ1-1	NA	CASSQGGEGSDANTEAFF	TGCGCCAGCAGCCAAGGTGGCGAGGGGTCGGATGCGAACACTGAAGCTTTCTTT
NA	TRBV6-2/TRBV6-3	TRBJ2-1	TRBD2	CASTSTSESSYNEQFF	TGTGCCAGCACCTCAACTAGCGAGAGCTCCTACAATGAGCAGTTCTTC
NA	TRBV12-3/TRBV12-4	TRBJ2-5	TRBD2	CASSLALTSGSGEYF	TGTGCCAGCAGTTTAGCCCTAACTAGCGGGAGTGGCGAGTACTTC
NA	TRBV4-1	TRBJ2-3	TRBD2	CASSQVVPGLAGEADTQYF	TGCGCCAGCAGCCAAGTCGTCCCGGGACTAGCGGGAGAAGCAGATACGCAGTATTTT
NA	TRBV6-5	TRBJ1-2	NA	CASSHPTELHGYTF	TGTGCCAGCAGCCACCCGACAGAATTGCATGGCTACACCTTC